The 17 T cell receptor beta chains below all came from one sample that was sequenced in a study of blood T cell repertoires in COVID-19. The repertoire was sequenced with immunoSEQ multiplex PCR; TCRdb's copy has only in-frame clones and lacks some. The table has about 200,000 clones, over 80% seen once. The specimen was peripheral blood. All receptors come from a man aged 40-50 years with acute or convalescent COVID-19.

The rearrangement links TRBV5-1 to TRBJ1-1; D may be TRBD1 (6 bases). This CDR3 is 14 amino acids long. V dropped 5 bases and J dropped 0 bases, with 11 bases sitting between them. The germline CDR1 and CDR2 sequences are SGHRS and YFSETQ. CDR3 in amino acids: CASRSQGMNTEAFF. The CDR3 DNA reads TGCGCCAGCAGATCCCAGGGGATGAACACTGAAGCTTTCTTT.

This rearrangement joins TRBV3-1 (or the pseudogene TRBV3-2) to TRBJ2-1; 11 bases line up with TRBD2. The CDR3 length is 16 residues. Germline V gives CDR1 LGHDT, CDR2 YNNKEL (reference sequence). With 4 bases clipped from V and 4 bases from J, the junction kept 6 bases outside the gene matches. CDR3 in DNA: TGTGCCAGCAGCCTGACTAGCGGGACGGTATACAATGAGCAGTTCTTC. Its translation is CASSLTSGTVYNEQFF.

The rearrangement uses TRBV21-1 and TRBJ2-7; the listed D gene, TRBD2, was not tested against the DNA. TRBV21-1 is recorded as a pseudogene. There are 17 residues in the CDR3. The chain's CDR3 is CASSTKPGLGADYEQYF. The CDR3 nucleotides are TGTGCCAGCAGCACGAAACCGGGACTAGGAGCGGACTACGAGCAGTACTTC.

The chain couples TRBV2 to TRBJ2-2; 11 positions match TRBD1. The CDR3 is 16 residues long. The V and J ends lost 5 bases and 1 base, in that order; junction bases with no gene match: 3. Per germline, CDR1 SNHLY and CDR2 FYNNEI. The CDR3: CASSTGTGGNTGELFF. CDR3 nucleotide sequence: TGTGCCAGCAGTACCGGGACAGGGGGGAACACCGGGGAGCTGTTTTTT.

In this sample, this clone turned up once. The CDR3 DNA reads as TGTGCCAGCAGTGCCCTTGGACAGAGGGGGTCCACTGAAGCTTTCTTT. It specifies CASSALGQRGSTEAFF. The chain is built from TRBV6-1 and TRBJ1-1; a weak D match, TRBD1 (6 bases). Trimming took off 4 bases at V and 4 bases at J, with 19 bases between the two ends. The CDR3 sequence is 16 residues long. Germline assignment: CDR1 MNHNS and CDR2 SASEGT.

V and J are TRBV19 and TRBJ1-6; no firm D call. There are 15 residues in the CDR3. Germline V gene lookup returns CDR1 LNHDA and CDR2 SQIVND (reference sequence). V shed 4 bases and J shed 6 bases, with 13 bases lying between them. The CDR3 here is CASSTTTTFNSPLHF. The CDR3 DNA reads TGTGCCAGTAGTACAACTACGACCTTTAATTCACCCCTCCACTTT. The entire variable domain, with the rest obtained from reference TRBV19 and TRBJ1-6, is as follows: DGGITQSPKYLFRKEGQNVTLSCEQNLNHDAMYWYRQDPGQGLRLIYYSQIVNDFQKGDIAEGYSVSREKKESFPLTVTSAQKNPTAFYLCASSTTTTFNSPLHFGNGTRLTVT.

This chain connects TRBV18 to TRBJ1-1; D might be TRBD1 (5 bases). The CDR3 loop spans 13 amino acids. V was pared by 1 base and J by 7 bases, with 10 bases between. Germline CDR1 KGHSH, CDR2 LQKENI. In DNA form, the CDR3 reads TGTGCCAGCTCACCACGAGCGGGGGGTGAAGCTTTCTTT. Encoded protein: CASSPRAGGEAFF.

This sequence joins TRBV5-1 and TRBJ2-7, with 8 positions matching TRBD1. The CDR3 is made up of 16 amino acids. Germline loops: CDR1 SGHRS, CDR2 YFSETQ. Unmatched junction bases numbered 8, after V lost 0 bases and J lost 3 bases. Here the CDR3 DNA reads TGCGCCAGCAGCTTGGCGCCTACGGGACAGGTCTACGAGCAGTACTTC. It codes for CASSLAPTGQVYEQYF.

Remarks on this clone: One end of the junction is discordant with germline, which a read error may explain. The V and J genes are TRBV10-3 and TRBJ1-1, with 10 bases aligning to TRBD1. Germline V lookup: CDR1 ENHRY, CDR2 SYGVKD. This CDR3 contains 12 residues. The CDR3 DNA is TGTGCCATCAGGGGGACAGGGGTCACCCCCCTTTTC. Encoded protein: CAIRGTGVTPLF.

This chain uses TRBV2 with TRBJ2-7; possibly TRBD2 for D (6 bases). Trimming took off 7 bases at V and 2 bases at J, with 12 bases between the two ends. This CDR3 spans 13 amino acids. CDR1 is SNHLY and CDR2 is FYNNEI in the germline V gene. The chain's CDR3 is CASKPGEPYEQYF. The CDR3 region has the DNA TGTGCCAGCAAACCGGGAGAGCCCTACGAGCAGTACTTC.

V usage is TRBV30 and J usage is TRBJ2-7, with D unresolved. Trimming removed 4 bases at V and 5 bases at J, with 12 bases between. This CDR3 is built from 12 residues. Per the germline V gene, CDR1 is GTSNPN and CDR2 is SVGIG (reference sequence). CDR3 region: CAWTRQVNEQYF. In DNA, the CDR3 is TGTGCCTGGACCAGGCAGGTGAACGAGCAGTACTTC. The full variable domain, completed using reference TRBV30 and TRBJ2-7, is SQTIHQWPATLVQPVGSPLSLECTVEGTSNPNLYWYRQAAGRGLQLLFYSVGIGQISSEVPQNLSASRPQDRQFILSSKKLLLSDSGFYLCAWTRQVNEQYFGPGTRLTVT.

The J gene is TRBJ2-1, the V gene TRBV19; D not certain. The CDR3 consists of 12 residues. V lost 2 bases, J lost 4 bases, and 3 bases lay in between. Germline assignment: CDR1 LNHDA and CDR2 SQIVND (reference sequence). The CDR3 DNA follows: TGTGCCAGTAGTATACCTTACAATGAGCAGTTCTTC. Its translation is CASSIPYNEQFF.

The chain employs TRBV12-5 and TRBJ1-5; the D is unclear. V was clipped by 1 base and J by 4 bases, with 5 bases between them. From germline, CDR1 is LGHNT and CDR2 FRNRAP. This CDR3 has 13 amino acids. The CDR3 here is CASGLALNQPQHF. CDR3 DNA sequence: TGTGCTAGTGGTTTGGCCCTTAATCAGCCCCAGCATTTT.

This clone has only one observation. This chain joins TRBV6-5 and TRBJ1-1, with TRBD1 as a possible D gene (5 bases). Germline V gene data show CDR1 as MNHEY and CDR2 as SVGAGI. The ends were cut back, 8 bases at V and 10 bases at J, with 26 bases in the middle. The CDR3 has 15 residues. DNA of the CDR3: TGTGCCAGCGGTAACTGGGGGGAGGTGTACATGGTAGCTTTCTTT. Residues: CASGNWGEVYMVAFF.

The chain is built from TRBV7-9 and TRBJ2-1; 10 nucleotides align to TRBD2. This CDR3 spans 17 amino acids. The germline V gene has CDR1 SEHNR and CDR2 FQNEAQ (reference sequence). The V gene end was trimmed by 5 bases and the J gene end by 8 bases; junction bases not matched to a gene: 15. CDR3 sequence: CASSTSLQREGLYEQFF. The CDR3 region has the DNA TGTGCCAGCAGCACTAGCCTTCAGCGGGAGGGCCTCTATGAGCAGTTCTTC.

The chain recombines TRBV6-6 with TRBJ2-1, with 12 bases identical to TRBD1. CDR1 is MNHNY, CDR2 SVGAGI, per germline (reference sequence). CDR3 length: 14 residues. The V and J ends lost 8 bases and 9 bases, in that order; junction bases with no gene match: 8. CDR3 coding DNA: TGTGCCAGCGACGGGACAGGGGGCTTAGGTGAGCAGTTCTTC. Amino acid sequence: CASDGTGGLGEQFF.

The V gene is TRBV11-2, the J gene TRBJ2-2, with a possible D match to TRBD2 (5 bases). V gave up 2 bases and J gave up 7 bases, with 5 bases separating them. CDR1 and CDR2 (germline): SGHAT, FQNNGV. The CDR3 consists of 12 residues. CDR3 sequence: CASSLRGGELFF. CDR3 coding DNA: TGTGCCAGCAGCTTACGGGGCGGGGAGCTGTTTTTT.